This T cell receptor beta chain is from a study of blood T cell repertoires in COVID-19. Study at large: From T cells, B-cell-depleted T cells, or PBMCs came the material, which was cDNA or gDNA.

Participants were aged roughly 18 to 90 years from roughly 25 US areas. Participants' reported clinical history set cohort assignment. Cohort 3 recovery required two negative PCRs, clearance, or symptom resolution. TCRdb keeps only in-frame clones here, not all; method: immunoSEQ multiplex PCR. The top ten hold 3.2% of the sample, which has approximately 170,000 clones, about four fifths seen once. Germline lookup yields CDR1 SGHNT and CDR2 YYREEE (reference sequence). V was pared by 4 bases and J by 5 bases, with 9 bases of the junction left unmatched. This CDR3 comprises 14 residues. The sequence came from a woman aged 25 to 45 who had recovered from COVID-19. Sequenced: PBMCs or T cells enriched from blood (not recorded which). The gene calls are TRBV5-4 and TRBJ2-7, with 7 bases fitting TRBD1. The CDR3: CASSGTGASNEQYF. CDR3 nucleotides: TGTGCCAGCAGCGGCACAGGGGCGTCCAACGAGCAGTACTTC.